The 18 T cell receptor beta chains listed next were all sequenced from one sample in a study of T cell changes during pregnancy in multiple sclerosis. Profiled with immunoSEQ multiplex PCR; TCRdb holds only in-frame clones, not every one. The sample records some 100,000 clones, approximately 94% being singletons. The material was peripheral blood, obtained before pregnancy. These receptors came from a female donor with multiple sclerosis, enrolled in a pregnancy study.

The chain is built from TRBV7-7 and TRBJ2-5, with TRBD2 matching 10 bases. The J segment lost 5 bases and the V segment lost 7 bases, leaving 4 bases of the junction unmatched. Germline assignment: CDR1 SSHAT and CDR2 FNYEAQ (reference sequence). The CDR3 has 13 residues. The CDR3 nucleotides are TGTGCCAGCACTCAAGCGGGAGGGGAGACCCAGTACTTC. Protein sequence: CASTQAGGETQYF.

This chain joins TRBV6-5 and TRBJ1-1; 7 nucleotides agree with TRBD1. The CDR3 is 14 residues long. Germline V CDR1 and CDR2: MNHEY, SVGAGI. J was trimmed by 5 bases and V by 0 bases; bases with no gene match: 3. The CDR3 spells CASSYSTGRTEAFF. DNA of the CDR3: TGTGCCAGCAGTTACTCGACAGGGAGGACTGAAGCTTTCTTT.

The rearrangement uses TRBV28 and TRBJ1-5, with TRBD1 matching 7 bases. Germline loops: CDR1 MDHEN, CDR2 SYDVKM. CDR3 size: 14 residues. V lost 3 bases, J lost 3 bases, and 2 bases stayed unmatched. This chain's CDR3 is CASSLGQINQPQHF. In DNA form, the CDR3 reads TGTGCCAGCAGTTTGGGACAGATCAATCAGCCCCAGCATTTT.

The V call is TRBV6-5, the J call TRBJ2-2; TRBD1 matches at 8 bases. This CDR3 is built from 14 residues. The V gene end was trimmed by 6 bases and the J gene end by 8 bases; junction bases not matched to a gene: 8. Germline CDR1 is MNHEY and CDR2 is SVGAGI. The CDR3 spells CASRRGQGTGELFF. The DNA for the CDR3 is TGTGCCAGCAGACGTGGACAGGGAACGGGGGAGCTGTTTTTT.

The CDR3 protein is CACSVAGANVLTF. The CDR3 DNA reads as TGTGCCTGCTCGGTTGCTGGGGCCAACGTCCTGACTTTC. The rearrangement uses TRBV30 and TRBJ2-6; the D is unclear. V was pared by 6 bases and J by 2 bases, with 8 bases between. In germline, CDR1 is GTSNPN, CDR2 SVGIG (reference sequence). CDR3 length equals 13 residues.

The CDR3 coding sequence is TGTGCCAGCAGTTACCAAGCCAACTCCTACAATGAGCAGTTCTTC. Translating it yields CASSYQANSYNEQFF. V is TRBV6-5 and J is TRBJ2-1; D is unresolved. Germline lookup yields CDR1 MNHEY and CDR2 SVGAGI. The V gene lost 2 bases and the J gene lost 0 bases, with 8 bases spanning the gap. The CDR3 covers 15 residues.

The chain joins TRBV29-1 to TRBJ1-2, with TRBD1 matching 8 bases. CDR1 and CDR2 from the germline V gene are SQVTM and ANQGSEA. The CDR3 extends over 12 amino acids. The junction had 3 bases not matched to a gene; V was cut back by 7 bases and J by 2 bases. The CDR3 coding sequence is TGCAGCGCCGGACAGGGAAACTATGGCTACACCTTC. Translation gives CSAGQGNYGYTF.

For the CDR3, the DNA is TGTGCCAGCAGCCCTACCCCCGCCTACTCCTACGAGCAGTACTTC. As protein: CASSPTPAYSYEQYF. The gene calls are TRBV27 and TRBJ2-7; no reliable D call. Germline assignment: CDR1 MNHEY and CDR2 SMNVEV (reference sequence). The CDR3 runs 15 residues. The germline V and J ends were trimmed by 6 bases and 0 bases, with 15 bases remaining between them.

The CDR3 is CASSLDGTGNIYF. CDR3 DNA sequence: TGTGCCAGCAGCTTGGATGGGACAGGGAACATATATTTT. The V and J genes are TRBV5-4 and TRBJ1-3; 9 bases are a match to TRBD1. Germline lookup yields CDR1 SGHNT and CDR2 YYREEE (reference sequence). The CDR3 contains 13 residues. With 0 bases clipped from V and 12 bases from J, the junction kept 4 bases outside the gene matches.

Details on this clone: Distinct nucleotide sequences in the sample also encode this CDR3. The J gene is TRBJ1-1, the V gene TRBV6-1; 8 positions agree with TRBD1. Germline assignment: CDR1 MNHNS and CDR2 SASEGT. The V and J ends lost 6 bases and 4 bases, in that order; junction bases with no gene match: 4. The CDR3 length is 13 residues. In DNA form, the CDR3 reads TGTGCCAGCAGGGACAGGGCCTTCACTGAAGCTTTCTTT. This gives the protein CASRDRAFTEAFF.

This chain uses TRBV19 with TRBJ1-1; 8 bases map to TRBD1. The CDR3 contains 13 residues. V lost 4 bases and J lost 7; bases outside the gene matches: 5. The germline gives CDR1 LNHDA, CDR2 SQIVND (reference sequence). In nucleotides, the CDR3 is TGTGCCAGTAGTACAGGACAGGGTTTTGAAGCTTTCTTT. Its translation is CASSTGQGFEAFF.

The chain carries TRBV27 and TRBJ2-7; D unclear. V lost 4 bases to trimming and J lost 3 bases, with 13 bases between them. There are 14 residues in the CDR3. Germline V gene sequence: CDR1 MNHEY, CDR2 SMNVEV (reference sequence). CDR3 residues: CASSSIAEYYEQYF. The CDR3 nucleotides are TGTGCCAGCAGTTCGATCGCGGAGTACTACGAGCAGTACTTC.

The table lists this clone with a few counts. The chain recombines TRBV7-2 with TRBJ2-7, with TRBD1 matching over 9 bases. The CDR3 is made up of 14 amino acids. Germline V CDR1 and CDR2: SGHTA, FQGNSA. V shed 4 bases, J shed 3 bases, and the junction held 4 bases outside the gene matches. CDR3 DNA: TGTGCCAGCAGCTCCGGGACAGGGAGCTACGAGCAGTACTTC. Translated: CASSSGTGSYEQYF.

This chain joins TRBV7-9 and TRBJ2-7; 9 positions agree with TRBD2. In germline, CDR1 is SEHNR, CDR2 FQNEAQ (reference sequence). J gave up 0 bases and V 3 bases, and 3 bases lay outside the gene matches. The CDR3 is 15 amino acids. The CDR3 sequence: CASSFSGSASYEQYF. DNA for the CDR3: TGTGCCAGCAGCTTTAGCGGGAGTGCCTCCTACGAGCAGTACTTC.

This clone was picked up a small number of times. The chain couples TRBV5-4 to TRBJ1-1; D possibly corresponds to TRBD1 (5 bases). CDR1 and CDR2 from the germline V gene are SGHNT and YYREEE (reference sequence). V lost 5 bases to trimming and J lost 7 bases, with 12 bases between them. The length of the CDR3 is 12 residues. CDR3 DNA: TGTGCCAGCAGGACGGGAGACAGTGAAGCTTTCTTT. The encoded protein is CASRTGDSEAFF.

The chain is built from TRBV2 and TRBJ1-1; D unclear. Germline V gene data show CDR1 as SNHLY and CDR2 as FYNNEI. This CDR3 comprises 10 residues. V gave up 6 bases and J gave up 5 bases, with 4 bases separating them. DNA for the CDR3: TGTGCCAGCAGGAGGACTGAAGCTTTCTTT. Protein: CASRRTEAFF.

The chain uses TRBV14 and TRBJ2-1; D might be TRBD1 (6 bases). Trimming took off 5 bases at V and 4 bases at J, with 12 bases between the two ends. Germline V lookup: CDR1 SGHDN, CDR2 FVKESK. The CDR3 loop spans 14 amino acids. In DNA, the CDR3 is TGTGCCAGCAGCAAAGGGACAATTTACAATGAGCAGTTCTTC. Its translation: CASSKGTIYNEQFF.

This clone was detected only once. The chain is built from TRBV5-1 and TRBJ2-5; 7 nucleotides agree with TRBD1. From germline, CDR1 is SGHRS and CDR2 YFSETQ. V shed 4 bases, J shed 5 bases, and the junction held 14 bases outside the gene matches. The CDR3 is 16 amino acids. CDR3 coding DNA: TGCGCCAGCAGCGTCGAGGGGGCCCCATCGAGGGAGACCCAGTACTTC. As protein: CASSVEGAPSRETQYF.